The T cell receptor beta chain under discussion was sequenced for a study of blood T cells in healthy people across ages. The sample, 7.5 to 10 milliliters of peripheral blood, was drawn from each donor. The V gene's germline CDR1 is DFQATT and CDR2 SNEGSKA (reference sequence). V lost 5 bases to trimming and J lost 4 bases, with 11 bases between them. The CDR3 has 13 amino acids. It was with a sample-barcoded 5' primer and a J-beta primer mix that a second PCR of about 6 to 12 cycles was run. The template-switch adaptor, which had 12 random nucleotides, put a tag on each cDNA molecule. TCRdb reprocessed the 5' RACE reads with MiXCR, giving one entry per CDR3 protein. The sample has approximately 1,000,000 distinct CDR3 sequences; around two fifths are singletons. Concerning this clonotype itself: Its antigen is unknown.

Findings and caveats of the study: TCR beta diversity per million T cells fell roughly linearly with age.

The receptor's source is a man aged 18 to 30 in good health. Sequencing was carried out using blood. V gene TRBV20-1 combines with J gene TRBJ1-4; D is unclear. CDR3 DNA sequence: TGCAGTGCTCGGGCCCCCGGTAATGAAAAACTGTTTTTT. Its translation: CSARAPGNEKLFF.